The 21 T cell receptor beta chains reported below all come from one sample, sequenced in a study of neurological immune-mediated disorders. Each CDR3 protein is one row after TCRdb ran MiXCR on the 5' RACE reads. The table includes under 35,000 distinct CDR3 sequences, approximately 22% detected once. What was sequenced was CD4+ T cells from blood. The receptors stem from a man aged 50-59 years with HTLV-1-associated myelopathy (HAM/TSP).

This clonotype was recorded at least ten times. The chain recombines TRBV7-2 with TRBJ1-2; possible D gene TRBD1, 5 bases. Germline V CDR1 and CDR2: SGHTA, FQGNSA. V was trimmed by 1 base and J by 2 bases, leaving 14 bases between them. The CDR3 consists of 16 residues. Here the CDR3 DNA reads TGTGCCAGCAGCTTAGTTACGGCAGGGCGGAACTATGGCTACACCTTC. Protein sequence: CASSLVTAGRNYGYTF.

This CDR3 reads CASSSRTPYEQYF. In nucleotides, the CDR3 is TGCGCCAGCAGCTCCAGGACACCCTACGAGCAGTACTTC. The J gene is TRBJ2-7, the V gene TRBV5-1; TRBD1 might be the D (5 bases). This CDR3 has 13 residues. The V gene's germline CDR1 is SGHRS and CDR2 YFSETQ. V dropped 3 bases and J dropped 2 bases, with 9 bases sitting between them.

V and J are TRBV5-1 and TRBJ2-3; the match to TRBD1 covers 7 bases. V trimming: 8 bases; J trimming: 7 bases; junction bases outside the gene matches: 10. CDR1 is SGHRS and CDR2 is YFSETQ in the germline V gene. The CDR3 covers 13 residues. The CDR3 sequence is CASGTESSHTQYF. The CDR3 nucleotides are TGCGCCAGTGGGACAGAGTCTTCTCATACGCAGTATTTT.

This clonotype showed up just once. The chain employs TRBV5-1 and TRBJ1-6; a weak D match, TRBD1 (5 bases). The germline CDR1 and CDR2 sequences are SGHRS and YFSETQ. V lost 1 base to trimming and J lost 0 bases, with 23 bases between them. This CDR3 has 21 amino acids. The CDR3 loop is CASSLYSGTQGGSSYNSPLHF. The CDR3, as DNA: TGCGCCAGCAGCTTGTATTCTGGGACGCAAGGTGGGAGCTCCTATAATTCACCCCTCCACTTT.

This clonotype was detected many times. The chain has TRBV20-1 and TRBJ1-5, with a tentative D call TRBD1 (5 bases). Germline CDR1 reads DFQATT; CDR2 reads SNEGSKA (reference sequence). This CDR3 spans 17 amino acids. Trimming removed 6 bases at V and 2 bases at J, with 23 bases between. CDR3 sequence: CSAPIPGGVGGNQPQHF. CDR3 DNA: TGCAGTGCCCCAATCCCTGGGGGGGTGGGTGGCAATCAGCCCCAGCATTTT.

As concerns this clonotype: It may be a read error: a sequence one base away is much more abundant. V is TRBV2 and J is TRBJ2-5, with 7 bases fitting TRBD1. This CDR3 has 15 residues. Trimming removed 10 bases from V and 1 base from J; junction bases left unmatched: 12. Per germline, CDR1 SNHLY and CDR2 FYNNEI. CDR3 amino acids: CATSRDRRCQETQYF. The CDR3 nucleotides are TGTGCCACCTCCCGGGACAGAAGATGCCAAGAGACCCAGTACTTC.

This clonotype occurred many times. V usage is TRBV6-5 and J usage is TRBJ2-6; D call uncertain. The germline V gene has CDR1 MNHEY and CDR2 SVGAGI. V was clipped by 6 bases and J by 0 bases, with 9 bases between them. This CDR3 is 15 amino acids long. The CDR3 region is CASSPRPSGANVLTF. The CDR3 DNA reads as TGTGCCAGCAGCCCTCGTCCCTCTGGGGCCAACGTCCTGACTTTC.

This clonotype showed up many times. This may stem from a read error, because a much larger clone lies one nucleotide away. The J gene is TRBJ2-6, the V gene TRBV5-6, with D unresolved. V was cut by 4 bases and J by 2 bases, with 16 bases left in between. The CDR3 is 17 residues long. CDR1 SGHDT and CDR2 YYEEEE come from the germline V gene. CDR3 DNA sequence: TGTGCCAGCAGCCGACTCGGCGACAAAGCTGGGGCCAACGTCCTGACTTTC. It specifies CASSRLGDKAGANVLTF. The variable domain in full, completed from reference TRBV5-6 and TRBJ2-6, reads DAGVTQSPTHLIKTRGQQVTLRCSPKSGHDTVSWYQQALGQGPQFIFQYYEEEERQRGNFPDRFSGHQFPNYSSELNVNALLLGDSALYLCASSRLGDKAGANVLTFGAGSRLTVL.

This chain links TRBV27 with TRBJ2-5, with 8 bases matching TRBD1. CDR1 is MNHEY, CDR2 SMNVEV, per germline (reference sequence). J gave up 5 bases and V 3 bases, and 2 bases lay outside the gene matches. The CDR3 length is 13 residues. The CDR3 DNA reads TGTGCCAGCAGTTTGACAGGGGTGGAGACCCAGTACTTC. Amino acids: CASSLTGVETQYF.

This clonotype was observed at least ten times. The V call is TRBV24-1, the J call TRBJ2-5; D may be TRBD1 (6 bases). Between the trimmed V and J ends, which lost 0 bases and 4 bases, there was a span of 8 bases. The CDR3 has 14 amino acids. Germline CDR1 is KGHDR and CDR2 is SFDVKD. The CDR3 spells CATSDLKGGETQYF. The CDR3 DNA sequence: TGTGCCACCAGTGATTTGAAAGGGGGAGAGACCCAGTACTTC.

The chain joins TRBV20-1 to TRBJ2-3, with 11 nucleotides matching TRBD2. The CDR3 covers 16 residues. Trimming took 6 bases from V and 7 from J; bases not matched to a gene: 15. Germline V gene lookup returns CDR1 DFQATT and CDR2 SNEGSKA (reference sequence). The CDR3 region is CSAPRVAGGAVNTQYF. DNA of the CDR3: TGCAGTGCCCCCCGGGTAGCGGGGGGGGCAGTAAATACGCAGTATTTT.

This clonotype has a count of ten or more. This chain joins TRBV12-3 or TRBV12-4 and TRBJ2-1; D gene uncertain. This CDR3 is built from 11 residues. Trimming removed 7 bases at V and 5 bases at J, with 6 bases between. The CDR3 coding sequence is TGTGCCAGCACAGCCAACAATGAGCAGTTCTTC. Its protein product is CASTANNEQFF.

This clonotype was recorded many times. The chain joins TRBV20-1 to TRBJ1-5; TRBD1 matches at 8 bases. The junction had 4 bases not matched to a gene; V was cut back by 3 bases and J by 6 bases. The germline CDR1 and CDR2 sequences are DFQATT and SNEGSKA (reference sequence). The CDR3 extends over 13 amino acids. The CDR3: CSASRTGSQPQHF. CDR3 DNA sequence: TGCAGTGCTAGCCGGACAGGGAGTCAGCCCCAGCATTTT.

The sample holds many counts of this clonotype. CDR3 loop: CASSPRGSGGELFF. Here the CDR3 DNA reads TGTGCCAGCAGCCCCCGGGGGTCAGGCGGGGAGCTGTTTTTT. The rearrangement joins TRBV3-1 to TRBJ2-2; possibly TRBD2 for D (6 bases). V lost 4 bases to trimming and J lost 7 bases, with 13 bases between them. The CDR3 is 14 amino acids. Germline V gene data show CDR1 as LGHDT and CDR2 as YNNKEL (reference sequence).

CDR3 DNA sequence: TGTGCCAGCAGTTTATGGGCGGGACAGGGGGCCGGCGGGGAGCTGTTTTTT. Translating gives CASSLWAGQGAGGELFF. The chain links TRBV27 to TRBJ2-2, with TRBD1 identical over 12 bases. The CDR3 is 17 amino acids. V lost 1 base to trimming and J lost 7 bases; unmatched junction nucleotides: 7. Germline assignment: CDR1 MNHEY and CDR2 SMNVEV (reference sequence).

This clonotype appeared many times. The CDR3 DNA reads as TGTGCCAGCAGTCCATATAATGGGCCCCAGCATTTT. Translation: CASSPYNGPQHF. The chain employs TRBV12-3 or TRBV12-4 and TRBJ1-5; no firm D call. V was pared by 5 bases and J by 9 bases, with 11 bases between. The CDR3 spans 12 residues.

This chain's CDR3 is CAISESGTGFYEQYF. CDR3 in DNA: TGTGCCATCAGTGAGTCTGGGACAGGGTTCTACGAGCAGTACTTC. V usage is TRBV10-3 and J usage is TRBJ2-7, with 9 bases aligning to TRBD1. The germline V gene has CDR1 ENHRY and CDR2 SYGVKD. Trimming at V came to 0 bases and at J to 3 bases, leaving 3 bases not matched to a gene. The CDR3 loop spans 15 amino acids.

This clonotype was counted many times. This chain links TRBV4-1 with TRBJ2-1; possible D gene TRBD2, 6 bases. With 2 bases removed from V and 7 bases from J, the gap between germline ends came to 12 bases. The germline gives CDR1 MGHRA, CDR2 YSYEKL. The CDR3 loop spans 14 amino acids. For the CDR3, the DNA is TGCGCCAGCAGCCAATGGCCGGGGAGGAATGAGCAGTTCTTC. This translates into CASSQWPGRNEQFF.

Ten or more counts support this clonotype. The V and J genes are TRBV7-8 and TRBJ2-7; D perhaps matches TRBD2 (6 bases). The CDR3 has 18 amino acids. The V and J ends lost 4 bases and 0 bases respectively, with 22 bases between them. Germline V gives CDR1 SGHVS, CDR2 FQNEAQ. In nucleotides, the CDR3 is TGTGCCAGCAGCTCGGGGGTTGTCGGGACGCGGAACTCCTACGAGCAGTACTTC. Translated: CASSSGVVGTRNSYEQYF. The full variable domain, its missing parts supplied by reference TRBV7-8 and TRBJ2-7, is GAGVSQSPRYKVAKRGQDVALRCDPISGHVSLFWYQQALGQGPEFLTYFQNEAQLDKSGLPSDRFFAERPEGSVSTLKIQRTQQEDSAVYLCASSSGVVGTRNSYEQYFGPGTRLTVT.

The chain employs TRBV12-3 or TRBV12-4 and TRBJ2-1; D call uncertain. There are 13 residues in the CDR3. Trimming took off 1 base at V and 8 bases at J, with 9 bases between the two ends. CDR3 amino acids: CASSLDSSDEQFF. CDR3 nucleotides: TGTGCCAGCAGTTTAGACAGCAGCGATGAGCAGTTCTTC.

This clonotype was observed a single time. The chain employs TRBV2 and TRBJ1-1; no firm D call. V lost 11 bases and J lost 0, with 13 bases in between. The length of the CDR3 is 13 residues. Per the germline V gene, CDR1 is SNHLY and CDR2 is FYNNEI. In DNA, the CDR3 is TGTGCCGGCCGGAAGGGTATGAACACTGAAGCTTTCTTT. Its translation: CAGRKGMNTEAFF.